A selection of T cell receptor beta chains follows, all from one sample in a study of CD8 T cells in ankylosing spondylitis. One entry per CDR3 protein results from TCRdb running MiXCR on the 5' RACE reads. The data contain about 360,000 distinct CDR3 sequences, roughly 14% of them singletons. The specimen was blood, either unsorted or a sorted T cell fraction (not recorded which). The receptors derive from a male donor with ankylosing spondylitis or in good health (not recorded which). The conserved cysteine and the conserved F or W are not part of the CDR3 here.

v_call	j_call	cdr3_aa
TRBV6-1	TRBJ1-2	ASSPMGTGDYGYT
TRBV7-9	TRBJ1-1	ASRSLAGGLNTEAF
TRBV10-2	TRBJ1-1	ASSDGGMNTEAF
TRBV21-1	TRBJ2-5	ASSKVFGGGDQETQY
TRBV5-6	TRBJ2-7	ASSLRGSFSYEQY
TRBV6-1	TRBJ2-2	ACVGWAGELF
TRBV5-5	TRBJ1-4	ASSLSPAGGVGKLF
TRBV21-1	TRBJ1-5	ASSPWREGIGENQPQH
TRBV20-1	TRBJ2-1	SARGGLAQF
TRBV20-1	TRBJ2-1	SAPNRLAAIYNEQF
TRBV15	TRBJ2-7	ATSRSSGGREQY
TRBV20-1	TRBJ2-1	SASPPTSPNEQF
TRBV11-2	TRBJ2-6	ASSLGPGQGSSGANVLT
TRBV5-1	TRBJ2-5	ASSFYRGRGETQY
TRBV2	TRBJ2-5	ASSLSFLPQQY
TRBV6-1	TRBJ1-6	ASSTGTATPLH
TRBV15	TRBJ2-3	ATSPRRAKNTDTQY
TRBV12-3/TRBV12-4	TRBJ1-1	ASSLARIVAF
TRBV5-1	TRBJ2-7	ASSLGLGLTDYEQY
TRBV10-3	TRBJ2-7	AISESAGRLIEQY
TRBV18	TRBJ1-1	ASSPPLNTEAF
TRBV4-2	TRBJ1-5	ASSQVKDQPQH
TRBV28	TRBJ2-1	ASSLGSFTSEF
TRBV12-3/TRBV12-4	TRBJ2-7	ASSRPGTSNEQY
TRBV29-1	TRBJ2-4	SVERSQNIQY
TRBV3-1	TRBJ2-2	ASSQGRGSTGELF
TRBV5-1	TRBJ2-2	ASSTGHAATGELF
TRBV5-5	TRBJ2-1	ASSQSGSFEQF
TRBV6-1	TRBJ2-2	ASSIRLAGIGELF